These T cell receptor beta chains were read from a single sample in a study of cytomegalovirus exposure and HLA in healthy donors. Profiling relied on immunoSEQ multiplex PCR, and the TCRdb table lists in-frame clones only, not all of them. The sample has about 150,000 clones, approximately 81% seen once. Sample: PBMCs. All receptors come from a boy aged 2 to 9 in good health and CMV-seronegative. CDR3s include the opening cysteine and the closing phenylalanine or tryptophan. D genes are given only for firm matches. The size field is filled for only some rows; it gives once, few, many or a size class.

J	size	V	D	CDR3	DNA
TRBJ2-3	once	TRBV28	TRBD2	CASSYLSGRAPLGTDTQYF	TGTGCCAGCAGTTACCTTAGCGGGAGGGCCCCTCTTGGGACAGATACGCAGTATTTT
TRBJ1-5	.	TRBV6-5	.	CASKRASNQPQHF	TGTGCCAGCAAGAGGGCTAGCAATCAGCCCCAGCATTTT
TRBJ2-7	.	TRBV18	TRBD1	CASSQTGGEEQYF	TGTGCCAGCTCACAAACAGGGGGCGAGGAGCAGTACTTC
TRBJ2-1	.	TRBV15	.	CATSRDLRAGNEQFF	TGTGCCACCAGCAGAGATCTAAGGGCGGGAAATGAGCAGTTCTTC
TRBJ2-7	few	TRBV12-5	.	CASGLEARVSYEQYF	TGTGCTAGTGGTTTGGAAGCCCGAGTATCCTACGAGCAGTACTTC
TRBJ2-7	.	TRBV30	.	CAWSVRRYF	TGTGCCTGGAGTGTACGCAGGTACTTC
TRBJ2-1	once	TRBV6-1	TRBD1	CASTGTGESYNEQFF	TGTGCCAGCACAGGGACAGGAGAATCCTACAATGAGCAGTTCTTC
TRBJ2-3	.	TRBV25-1	.	CASSPAWGGPTDTQYF	TGTGCCAGCAGTCCCGCCTGGGGGGGGCCCACAGATACGCAGTATTTT
TRBJ2-7	.	TRBV4-2	.	CASSQVGLPTYEQYF	TGTGCCAGCAGCCAAGTAGGACTGCCGACCTACGAGCAGTACTTC
TRBJ2-5	.	TRBV6-1	TRBD2	CASSVLAGVQETQYF	TGTGCCAGCAGTGTTCTAGCGGGGGTCCAAGAGACCCAGTACTTC
TRBJ1-5	.	TRBV6-6	TRBD1	CASRGFDRGPHQPQHF	TGTGCCAGCAGGGGTTTCGACAGGGGGCCGCATCAGCCCCAGCATTTT
TRBJ1-1	.	TRBV4-1	.	CASSQSGAGNAEAFF	TGCGCCAGCAGCCAGTCTGGGGCAGGGAATGCTGAAGCTTTCTTT
TRBJ1-4	.	TRBV28	TRBD1	CASSLSAPGGANEKLFF	TGTGCCAGCAGTTTATCAGCGCCAGGGGGAGCAAATGAAAAACTGTTTTTT
TRBJ2-5	.	TRBV18	.	CASSRDKQETQYF	TGTGCCAGCTCGAGGGACAAGCAAGAGACCCAGTACTTC
TRBJ2-7	.	TRBV7-3	.	CASSLIHGSPEQYF	TGTGCCAGCAGCTTAATCCACGGGTCCCCCGAGCAGTACTTC
TRBJ2-7	.	TRBV6-5	TRBD1	CASSCLGHDRECEQYF	TGTGCCAGCAGTTGCCTAGGTCATGACAGGGAGTGCGAGCAGTACTTC
TRBJ2-3	.	TRBV25-1	.	CASSRASGRRTDTQYF	TGTGCCAGCAGCCGGGCCAGCGGACGCCGCACAGATACGCAGTATTTT
TRBJ2-5	.	TRBV6-5	.	CASSYRSGQETQYF	TGTGCCAGCAGTTATAGGTCAGGACAAGAGACCCAGTACTTC
TRBJ2-3	.	TRBV25-1	.	CASSAMQSGSTDTQYF	TGTGCCAGCAGTGCGATGCAGAGCGGAAGCACAGATACGCAGTATTTT
TRBJ1-1	.	TRBV6-6	TRBD1	CASSGQGANTEAFF	TGTGCCAGCAGTGGACAGGGCGCGAACACTGAAGCTTTCTTT
TRBJ2-7	.	TRBV5-1	.	CASTTVPGSPSLEQYF	TGCGCCAGCACAACAGTACCGGGATCCCCTTCTCTCGAGCAGTACTTC
TRBJ1-2	once	TRBV4-2	TRBD1	CASSQRQGDDTGSYGYTF	TGTGCCAGCAGCCAAAGACAGGGGGACGACACCGGAAGCTATGGCTACACCTTC
TRBJ2-4	.	TRBV4-1	TRBD1	CASSRDGTGLAKNIQYF	TGCGCCAGCAGCCGGGATGGGACAGGGCTAGCCAAAAACATTCAGTACTTC
TRBJ2-7	.	TRBV6-5	TRBD1	CASSTTGNEQYF	TGTGCCAGCAGCACGACAGGGAACGAGCAGTACTTC
TRBJ1-4	.	TRBV4-2	.	CASSHNTGMGNEKLFF	TGTGCCAGCAGCCACAATACAGGCATGGGAAATGAAAAACTGTTTTTT
TRBJ1-1	once	TRBV6-5	.	CASSYSTALNTEAFF	TGTGCCAGCAGTTACTCGACAGCCTTGAACACTGAAGCTTTCTTT
TRBJ2-2	.	TRBV5-1	TRBD2	CASRLAGGSGELFF	TGCGCCAGCCGCCTAGCGGGAGGATCCGGGGAGCTGTTTTTT
TRBJ2-2	.	TRBV2	TRBD2	CASVRLAGTGELFF	TGTGCCAGCGTAAGACTAGCGGGCACCGGGGAGCTGTTTTTT
TRBJ1-3	.	TRBV6-5	.	CASSRLWSSGNTIYF	TGTGCCAGCAGTCGACTCTGGAGCTCTGGAAACACCATATATTTT
TRBJ2-2	few	TRBV6-6	TRBD1	CASRGQGRRSGELFF	TGTGCCAGCAGGGGACAGGGGAGAAGGTCCGGGGAGCTGTTTTTT
TRBJ2-1	.	TRBV6-5	TRBD2	CASSRAGAHYNEQFF	TGTGCCAGCAGCCGAGCGGGGGCCCACTACAATGAGCAGTTCTTC
TRBJ1-2	.	TRBV6-5	TRBD1	CASTHAQGVMYGYTF	TGTGCCAGCACCCATGCACAGGGGGTAATGTATGGCTACACCTTC
TRBJ1-5	.	TRBV5-5	TRBD1	CASSGTGANQPQHF	TGTGCCAGCAGCGGGACAGGGGCCAATCAGCCCCAGCATTTT
TRBJ2-1	.	TRBV15	TRBD2	CATSRTPGLAGNEQFF	TGTGCCACCAGCAGAACACCGGGACTAGCTGGTAATGAGCAGTTCTTC
TRBJ2-3	.	TRBV19	TRBD1	CASWGRGIDTQYF	TGTGCCAGTTGGGGCAGGGGGATAGATACGCAGTATTTT
TRBJ2-2	once	TRBV19	TRBD1	CASSRDRVSPGELFF	TGTGCCAGTAGTAGGGACAGGGTCTCCCCCGGGGAGCTGTTTTTT
TRBJ1-6	.	TRBV7-9	TRBD1	CAGAGGRPYNSPLHF	TGTGCCGGTGCAGGGGGAAGGCCCTATAATTCACCCCTCCACTTT
TRBJ2-6	.	TRBV5-1	.	CASSLQGMNSGANVLTF	TGCGCCAGCAGCTTGCAGGGGATGAACTCTGGGGCCAACGTCCTGACTTTC
TRBJ2-1	.	TRBV29-1	TRBD2	CSVQAGGSYNEQFF	TGCAGCGTTCAAGCGGGAGGAAGCTACAATGAGCAGTTCTTC
TRBJ2-7	.	TRBV4-3	TRBD2	CASSQDGTSPSYEQYF	TGCGCCAGCAGCCAAGACGGGACTAGTCCCTCCTACGAGCAGTACTTC
TRBJ2-2	.	TRBV5-1	.	CASSLDGEMNTGELFF	TGCGCCAGCAGCTTGGATGGAGAGATGAACACCGGGGAGCTGTTTTTT
TRBJ2-3	.	TRBV6-1	.	CASSKAPADTQYF	TGTGCCAGCAGTAAAGCTCCGGCAGATACGCAGTATTTT
TRBJ2-7	few	TRBV28	TRBD1	CASRPQPGQVLPYEQYF	TGTGCCAGCAGGCCACAACCGGGACAGGTTCTTCCCTACGAGCAGTACTTC
TRBJ1-1	.	TRBV7-9	TRBD1	CASTPGQGGSQGFF	TGTGCCAGCACACCGGGACAGGGCGGGTCCCAAGGTTTCTTT
TRBJ2-1	.	TRBV4-1	.	CASSQAPLAASRFF	TGCGCCAGCAGCCAAGCGCCCCTCGCCGCCTCGCGGTTCTTC
TRBJ1-5	.	TRBV6-1	.	CASSEVENQPQHF	TGTGCCAGCAGTGAAGTCGAGAATCAGCCCCAGCATTTT
TRBJ1-1	few	TRBV6-6	.	CASAGRVGETEAFF	TGTGCCAGCGCCGGCAGGGTCGGAGAGACTGAAGCTTTCTTT
TRBJ2-2	.	TRBV9	.	CASRPRPGRPGELFF	TGTGCCAGCAGGCCTCGACCAGGGCGGCCCGGGGAGCTGTTTTTT
TRBJ1-3	once	TRBV9	TRBD1	CASSVDGQVSNTIYF	TGTGCCAGCAGCGTAGACGGACAGGTCTCAAACACCATATATTTT
TRBJ1-6	.	TRBV27	TRBD1	CASSSSGQANSPLHF	TGTGCCAGCAGTAGTTCGGGACAGGCGAATTCACCCCTCCACTTT
TRBJ2-7	once	TRBV6-5	.	CASREVGEQYF	TGTGCCAGCAGGGAGGTGGGCGAGCAGTACTTC
TRBJ2-6	.	TRBV7-9	TRBD1	CASRPGQVSPSGANVLTF	TGTGCCAGCAGACCGGGACAGGTCTCCCCATCTGGGGCCAACGTCCTGACTTTC